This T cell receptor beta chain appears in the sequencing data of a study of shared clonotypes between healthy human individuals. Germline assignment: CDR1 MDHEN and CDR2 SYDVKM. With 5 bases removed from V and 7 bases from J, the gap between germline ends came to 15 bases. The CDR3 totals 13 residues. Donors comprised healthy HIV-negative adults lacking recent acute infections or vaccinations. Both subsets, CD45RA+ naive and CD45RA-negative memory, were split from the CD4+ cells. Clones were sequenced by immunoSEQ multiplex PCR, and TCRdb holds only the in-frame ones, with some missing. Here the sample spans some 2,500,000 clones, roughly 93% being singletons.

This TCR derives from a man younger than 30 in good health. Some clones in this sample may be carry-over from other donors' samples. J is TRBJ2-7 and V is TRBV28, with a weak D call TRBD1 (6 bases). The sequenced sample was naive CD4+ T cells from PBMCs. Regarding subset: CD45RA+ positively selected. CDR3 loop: CASSRPQGREQYF. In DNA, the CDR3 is TGTGCCAGCAGTCGCCCACAGGGACGGGAGCAGTACTTC.